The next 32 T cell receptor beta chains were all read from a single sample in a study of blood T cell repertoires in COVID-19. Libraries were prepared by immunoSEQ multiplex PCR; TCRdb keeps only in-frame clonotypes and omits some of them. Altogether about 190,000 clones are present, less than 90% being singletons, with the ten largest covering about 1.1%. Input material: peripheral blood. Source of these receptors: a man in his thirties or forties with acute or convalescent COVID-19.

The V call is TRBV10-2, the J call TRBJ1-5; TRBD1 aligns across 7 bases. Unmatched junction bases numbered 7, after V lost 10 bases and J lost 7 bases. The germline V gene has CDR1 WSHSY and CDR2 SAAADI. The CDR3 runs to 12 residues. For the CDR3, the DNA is TGCGCCACGGGACAGCTTGGGCAGCCCCAGCATTTT. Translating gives CATGQLGQPQHF.

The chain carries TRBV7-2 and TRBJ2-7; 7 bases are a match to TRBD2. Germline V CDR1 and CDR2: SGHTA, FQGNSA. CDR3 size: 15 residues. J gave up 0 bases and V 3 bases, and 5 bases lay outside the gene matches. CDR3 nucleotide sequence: TGTGCCAGCAGCTTTAGAGGCGGGAGCTCCTACGAGCAGTACTTC. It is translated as CASSFRGGSSYEQYF. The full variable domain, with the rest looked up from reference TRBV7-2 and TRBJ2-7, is GAGVSQSPSNKVTEKGKDVELRCDPISGHTALYWYRQSLGQGLEFLIYFQGNSAPDKSGLPSDRFSAERTGGSVSTLTIQRTQQEDSAVYLCASSFRGGSSYEQYFGPGTRLTVT.

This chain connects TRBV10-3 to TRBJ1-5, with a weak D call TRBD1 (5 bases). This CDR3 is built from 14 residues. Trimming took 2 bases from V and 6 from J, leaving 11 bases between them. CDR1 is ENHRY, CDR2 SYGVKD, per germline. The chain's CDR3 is CAISEGAQSQPQHF. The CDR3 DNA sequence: TGTGCCATCAGTGAGGGGGCCCAAAGTCAGCCCCAGCATTTT.

CDR3 in amino acids: CASSALQAKGTYGYTF. The CDR3 DNA reads as TGTGCCAGCAGTGCTTTACAGGCCAAAGGAACCTATGGCTACACCTTC. The chain carries TRBV6-1 and TRBJ1-2; weak D call: TRBD1 (5 bases). Germline CDR1 reads MNHNS; CDR2 reads SASEGT. The CDR3 extends over 16 amino acids. V was pared by 4 bases and J by 4 bases, with 19 bases between.

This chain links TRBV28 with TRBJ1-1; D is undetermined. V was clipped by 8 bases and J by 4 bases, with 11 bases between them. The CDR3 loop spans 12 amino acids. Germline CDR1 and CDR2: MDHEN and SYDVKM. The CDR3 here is CASLYASTEAFF. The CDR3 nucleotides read TGTGCCAGCCTATACGCGAGCACTGAAGCTTTCTTT.

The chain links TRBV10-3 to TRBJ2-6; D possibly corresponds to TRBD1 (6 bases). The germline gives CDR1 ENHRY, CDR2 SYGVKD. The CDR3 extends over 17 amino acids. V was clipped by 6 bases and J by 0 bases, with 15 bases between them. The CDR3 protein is CAIRGAGLFSGANVLTF. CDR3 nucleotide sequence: TGTGCCATCAGGGGGGCAGGCCTATTCTCTGGGGCCAACGTCCTGACTTTC.

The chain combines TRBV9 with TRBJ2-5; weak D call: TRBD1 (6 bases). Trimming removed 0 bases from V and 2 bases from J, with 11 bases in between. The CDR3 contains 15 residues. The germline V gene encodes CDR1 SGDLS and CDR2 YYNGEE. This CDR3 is CASSVAARGQETQYF. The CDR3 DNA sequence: TGTGCCAGCAGCGTAGCCGCAAGGGGGCAAGAGACCCAGTACTTC.

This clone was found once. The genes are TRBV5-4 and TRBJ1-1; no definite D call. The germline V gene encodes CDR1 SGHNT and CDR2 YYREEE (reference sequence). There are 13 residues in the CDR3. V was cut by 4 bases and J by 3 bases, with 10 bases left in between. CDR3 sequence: CASSPQRDTEAFF. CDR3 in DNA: TGTGCCAGCAGCCCCCAACGGGACACTGAAGCTTTCTTT.

The CDR3 loop reads CASSLPGQGINEQFF. The CDR3 DNA reads as TGTGCCAGCAGCCTCCCGGGACAGGGGATCAATGAGCAGTTCTTC. This chain links TRBV5-4 with TRBJ2-1, with 10 bases identical to TRBD1. V shed 4 bases, J shed 6 bases, and the junction held 7 bases outside the gene matches. The germline V gene encodes CDR1 SGHNT and CDR2 YYREEE (reference sequence). This CDR3 contains 15 residues.

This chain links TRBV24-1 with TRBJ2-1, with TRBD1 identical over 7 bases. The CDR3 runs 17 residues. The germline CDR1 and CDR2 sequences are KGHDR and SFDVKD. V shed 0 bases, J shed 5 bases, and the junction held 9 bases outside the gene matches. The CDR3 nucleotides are TGTGCCACCAGTGATTTGCAAAGGCAGGGGGATCACAATGAGCAGTTCTTC. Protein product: CATSDLQRQGDHNEQFF.

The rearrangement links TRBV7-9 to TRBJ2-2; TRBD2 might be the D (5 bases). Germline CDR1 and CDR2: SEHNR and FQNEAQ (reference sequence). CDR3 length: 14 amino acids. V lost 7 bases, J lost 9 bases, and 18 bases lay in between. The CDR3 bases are TGTGCCAGCACCCCGTCCGGAGGCATCCGGGAGCTGTTTTTT. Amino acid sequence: CASTPSGGIRELFF.

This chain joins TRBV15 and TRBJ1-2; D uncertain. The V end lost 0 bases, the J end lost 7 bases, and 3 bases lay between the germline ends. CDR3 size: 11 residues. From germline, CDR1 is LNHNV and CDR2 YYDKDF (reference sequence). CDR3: CATSRDGGYTF. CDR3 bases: TGTGCCACCAGCAGAGACGGTGGCTACACCTTC.

This chain's CDR3 is CASSEWGLGSTDTQYF. As DNA, the CDR3 is TGCGCCAGCAGTGAGTGGGGACTAGGCTCCACAGATACGCAGTATTTT. The chain uses TRBV10-1 and TRBJ2-3; 8 nucleotides match TRBD2. Germline CDR1 reads WNHNN; CDR2 reads SYGVQD (reference sequence). V trimming: 1 base; J trimming: 2 bases; junction bases outside the gene matches: 5. The CDR3 is made up of 16 amino acids.

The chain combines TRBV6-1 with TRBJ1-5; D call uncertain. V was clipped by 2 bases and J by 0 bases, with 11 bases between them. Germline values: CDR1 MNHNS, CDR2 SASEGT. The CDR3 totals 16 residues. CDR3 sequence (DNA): TGTGCCAGCAGTGAAATTCCTCCAGATAGCAATCAGCCCCAGCATTTT. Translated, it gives CASSEIPPDSNQPQHF.

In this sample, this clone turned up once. This chain's CDR3 is CASWQAGSYGYTF. CDR3 in DNA: TGTGCCAGCTGGCAGGCCGGTAGCTATGGCTACACCTTC. This rearrangement joins TRBV12-3 or TRBV12-4 to TRBJ1-2, with no clear D. The CDR3 totals 13 residues. V was pared by 8 bases and J by 4 bases, with 14 bases between.

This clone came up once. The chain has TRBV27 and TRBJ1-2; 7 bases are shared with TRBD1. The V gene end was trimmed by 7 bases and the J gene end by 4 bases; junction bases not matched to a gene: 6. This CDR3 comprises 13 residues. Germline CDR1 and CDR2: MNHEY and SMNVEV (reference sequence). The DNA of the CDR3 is TGTGCCAGCACCCCGACAGGGAGCTATGGCTACACCTTC. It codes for CASTPTGSYGYTF.

For the CDR3, the DNA is TGTGCCAGCAGTGTAGTTATACCCGGGACTTCATATGTTCCAGCTCTCTATTTT. Its translation: CASSVVIPGTSYVPALYF. V and J are TRBV6-1 and TRBJ1-3; TRBD1 might be the D (5 bases). Trimming left V 4 bases short and J 16 bases short, with 35 bases between. CDR1 MNHNS and CDR2 SASEGT come from the germline V gene. There are 18 residues in the CDR3.

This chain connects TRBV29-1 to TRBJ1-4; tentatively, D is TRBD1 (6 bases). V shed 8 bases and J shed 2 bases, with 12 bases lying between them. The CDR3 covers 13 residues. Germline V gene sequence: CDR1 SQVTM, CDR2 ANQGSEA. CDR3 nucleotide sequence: TGCAGCACCTCAACAGGGACTAATGAAAAACTGTTTTTT. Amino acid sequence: CSTSTGTNEKLFF. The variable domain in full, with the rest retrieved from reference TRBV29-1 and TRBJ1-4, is SAVISQKPSRDICQRGTSLTIQCQVDSQVTMMFWYRQQPGQSLTLIATANQGSEATYESGFVIDKFPISRPNLTFSTLTVSNMSPEDSSIYLCSTSTGTNEKLFFGSGTQLSVL.

This CDR3 is CASSYSGDSTYGYTF. The CDR3 DNA reads as TGTGCCAGCAGTTACTCTGGAGACAGTACTTATGGCTACACCTTC. The chain employs TRBV6-5 and TRBJ1-2, with D tentatively TRBD1 (5 bases). The CDR3 runs 15 residues. CDR1 and CDR2 (germline): MNHEY, SVGAGI. Trimming removed 0 bases at V and 5 bases at J, with 13 bases between.

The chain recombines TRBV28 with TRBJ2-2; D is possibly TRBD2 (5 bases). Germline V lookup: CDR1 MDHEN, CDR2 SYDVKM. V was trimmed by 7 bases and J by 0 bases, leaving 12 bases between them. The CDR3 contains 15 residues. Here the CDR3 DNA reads TGTGCCAGCAAGGAGGACGGGGCGAACACCGGGGAGCTGTTTTTT. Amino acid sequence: CASKEDGANTGELFF.

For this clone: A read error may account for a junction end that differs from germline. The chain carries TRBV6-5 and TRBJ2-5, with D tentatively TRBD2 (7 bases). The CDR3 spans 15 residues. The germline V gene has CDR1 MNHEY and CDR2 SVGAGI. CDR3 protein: CASSQRRGPQEAQYF. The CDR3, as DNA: TGTGCCAGCAGCCAACGGCGGGGGCCTCAAGAGGCCCAGTACTTC.

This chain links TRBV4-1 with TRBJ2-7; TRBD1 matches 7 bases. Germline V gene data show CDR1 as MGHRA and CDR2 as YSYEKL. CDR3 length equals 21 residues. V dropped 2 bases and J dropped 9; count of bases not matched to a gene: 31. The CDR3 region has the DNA TGCGCCAGCAGCCAAATCAAGACAGGGCCCAGCCACCGCAATAACCGGGGCGGGCAGTACTTC. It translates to CASSQIKTGPSHRNNRGGQYF.

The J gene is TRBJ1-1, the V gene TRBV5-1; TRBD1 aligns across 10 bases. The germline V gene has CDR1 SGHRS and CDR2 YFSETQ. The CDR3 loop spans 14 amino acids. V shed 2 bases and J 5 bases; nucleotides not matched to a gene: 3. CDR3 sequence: CASSFGDRGTEAFF. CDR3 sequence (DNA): TGCGCCAGCAGCTTTGGGGACAGGGGTACTGAAGCTTTCTTT.

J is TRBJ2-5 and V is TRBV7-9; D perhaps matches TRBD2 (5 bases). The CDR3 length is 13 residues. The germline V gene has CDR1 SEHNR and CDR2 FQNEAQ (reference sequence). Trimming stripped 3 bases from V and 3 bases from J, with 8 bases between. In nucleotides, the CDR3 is TGTGCCAGCAGCTTTTGGACTGAAGAGACCCAGTACTTC. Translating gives CASSFWTEETQYF.

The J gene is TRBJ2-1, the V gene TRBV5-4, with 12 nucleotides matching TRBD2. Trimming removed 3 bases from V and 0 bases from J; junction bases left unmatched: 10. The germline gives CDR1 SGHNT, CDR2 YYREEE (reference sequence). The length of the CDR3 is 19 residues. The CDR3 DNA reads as TGTGCCAGCAGCTCAACCCTTCTAGCGGGAGGGAGCTCCTACAATGAGCAGTTCTTC. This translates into CASSSTLLAGGSSYNEQFF.

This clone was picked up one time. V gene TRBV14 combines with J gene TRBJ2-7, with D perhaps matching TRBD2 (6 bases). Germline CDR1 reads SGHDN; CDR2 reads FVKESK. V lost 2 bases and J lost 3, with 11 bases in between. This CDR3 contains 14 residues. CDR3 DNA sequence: TGTGCCAGCAGCCAACCGACGGGAGTCTACGAGCAGTACTTC. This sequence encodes CASSQPTGVYEQYF. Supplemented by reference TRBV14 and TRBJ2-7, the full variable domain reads EAGVTQFPSHSVIEKGQTVTLRCDPISGHDNLYWYRRVMGKEIKFLLHFVKESKQDESGMPNNRFLAERTGGTYSTLKVQPAELEDSGVYFCASSQPTGVYEQYFGPGTRLTVT.

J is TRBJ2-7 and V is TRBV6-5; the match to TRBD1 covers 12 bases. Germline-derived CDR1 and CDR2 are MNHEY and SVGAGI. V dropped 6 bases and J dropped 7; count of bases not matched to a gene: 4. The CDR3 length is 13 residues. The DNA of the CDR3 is TGTGCCAGCAGGGGACAGGGGGCGGGTGAGCAGTACTTC. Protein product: CASRGQGAGEQYF.

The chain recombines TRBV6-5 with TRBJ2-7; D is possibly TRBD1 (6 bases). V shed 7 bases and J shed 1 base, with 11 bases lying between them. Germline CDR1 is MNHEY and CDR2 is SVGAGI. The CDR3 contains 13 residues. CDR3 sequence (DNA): TGTGCCAGCACGAAAGACAGGTCCTACGAGCAGTACTTC. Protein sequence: CASTKDRSYEQYF.

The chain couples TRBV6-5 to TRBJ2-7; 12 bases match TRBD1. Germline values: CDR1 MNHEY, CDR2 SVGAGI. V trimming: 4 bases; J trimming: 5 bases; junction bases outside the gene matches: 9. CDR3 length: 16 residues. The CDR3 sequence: CASSSFSGTGGNEQYF. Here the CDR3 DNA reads TGTGCCAGCAGTTCCTTCTCCGGGACAGGGGGCAACGAGCAGTACTTC.

The CDR3 nucleotides read TGTGCCAGCAGTTTATCCGGACACGTGTCCTACGAGCAGTACTTC. This codes for CASSLSGHVSYEQYF. The chain carries TRBV27 and TRBJ2-7; D is perhaps TRBD1 (5 bases). Trimming cost V 0 bases and J 1 base, with 10 bases left between them. CDR1 is MNHEY, CDR2 SMNVEV, per germline (reference sequence). The CDR3 contains 15 residues.

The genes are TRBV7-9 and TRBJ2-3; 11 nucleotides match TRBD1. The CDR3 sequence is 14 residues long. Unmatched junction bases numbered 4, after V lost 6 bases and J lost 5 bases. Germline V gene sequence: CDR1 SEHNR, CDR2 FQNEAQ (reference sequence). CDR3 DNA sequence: TGTGCCAGCAGTCCCGGGACAGGGGGAGATACGCAGTATTTT. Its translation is CASSPGTGGDTQYF.

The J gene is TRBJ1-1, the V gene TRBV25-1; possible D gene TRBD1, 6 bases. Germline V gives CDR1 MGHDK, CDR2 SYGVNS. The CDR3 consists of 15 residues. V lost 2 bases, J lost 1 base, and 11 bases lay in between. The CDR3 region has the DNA TGTGCCAGCAGTGAACCCGGACAGCCGAACACTGAAGCTTTCTTT. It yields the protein CASSEPGQPNTEAFF.